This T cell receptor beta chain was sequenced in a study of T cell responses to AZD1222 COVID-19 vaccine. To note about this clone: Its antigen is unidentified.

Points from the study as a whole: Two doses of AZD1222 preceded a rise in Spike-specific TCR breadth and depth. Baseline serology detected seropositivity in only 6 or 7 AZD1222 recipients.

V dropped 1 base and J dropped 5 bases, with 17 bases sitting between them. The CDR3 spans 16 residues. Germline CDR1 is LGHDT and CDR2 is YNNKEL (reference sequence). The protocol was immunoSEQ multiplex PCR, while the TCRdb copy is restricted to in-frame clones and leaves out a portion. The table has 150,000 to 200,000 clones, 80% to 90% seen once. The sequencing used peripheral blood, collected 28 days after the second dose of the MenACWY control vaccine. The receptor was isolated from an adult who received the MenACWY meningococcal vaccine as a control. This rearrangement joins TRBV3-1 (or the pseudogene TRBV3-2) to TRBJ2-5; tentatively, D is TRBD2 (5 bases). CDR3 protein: CASSQVSSAPGETQYF. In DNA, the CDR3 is TGTGCCAGCAGCCAAGTTAGTAGCGCCCCCGGGGAGACCCAGTACTTC.